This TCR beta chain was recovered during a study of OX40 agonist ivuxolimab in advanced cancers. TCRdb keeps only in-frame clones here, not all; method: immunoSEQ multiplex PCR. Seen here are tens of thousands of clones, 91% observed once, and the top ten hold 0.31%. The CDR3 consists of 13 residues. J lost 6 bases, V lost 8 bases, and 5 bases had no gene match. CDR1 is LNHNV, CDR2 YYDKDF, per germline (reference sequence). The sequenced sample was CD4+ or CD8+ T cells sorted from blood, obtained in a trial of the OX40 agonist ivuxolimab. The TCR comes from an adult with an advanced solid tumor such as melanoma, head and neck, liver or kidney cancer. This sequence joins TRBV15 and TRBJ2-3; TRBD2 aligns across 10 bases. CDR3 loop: CATGLAGADTQYF. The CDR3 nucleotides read TGTGCCACCGGTCTAGCGGGAGCGGATACGCAGTATTTT.